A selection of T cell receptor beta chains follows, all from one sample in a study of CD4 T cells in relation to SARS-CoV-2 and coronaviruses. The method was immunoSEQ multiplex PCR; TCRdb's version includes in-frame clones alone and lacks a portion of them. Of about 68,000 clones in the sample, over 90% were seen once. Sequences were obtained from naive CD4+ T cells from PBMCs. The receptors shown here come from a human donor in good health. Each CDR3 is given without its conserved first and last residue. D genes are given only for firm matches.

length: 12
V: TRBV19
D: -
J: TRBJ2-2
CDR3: ASTTEVNTGELF

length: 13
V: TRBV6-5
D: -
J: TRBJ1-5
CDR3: ASTQNRAGDQPQH

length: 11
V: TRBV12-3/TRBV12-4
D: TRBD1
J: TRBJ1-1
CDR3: ASSDRGDTEAF

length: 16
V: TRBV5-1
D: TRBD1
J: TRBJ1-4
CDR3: ASSWTGQLRATNEKLF

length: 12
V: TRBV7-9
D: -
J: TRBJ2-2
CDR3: ASSLRGGTGELF

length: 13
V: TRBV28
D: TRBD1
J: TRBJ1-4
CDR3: ASSHRGGAREKLF

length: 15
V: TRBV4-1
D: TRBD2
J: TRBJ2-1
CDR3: ASSQAPSGSLYNEQF

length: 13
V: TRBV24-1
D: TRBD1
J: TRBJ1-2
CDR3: ATSESTGKDYGYT

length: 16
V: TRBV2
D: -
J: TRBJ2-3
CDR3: ASSALWWQAFSTDTQY

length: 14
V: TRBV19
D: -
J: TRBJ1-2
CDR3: ASSAQWGYLNYGYT

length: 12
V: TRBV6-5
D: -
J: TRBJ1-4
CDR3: ASSPGVINEKLF

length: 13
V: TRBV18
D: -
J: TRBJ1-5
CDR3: ASSPGDGGFGPQH

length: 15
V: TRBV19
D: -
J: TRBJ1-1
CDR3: ASSIGWAAGSNTEAF

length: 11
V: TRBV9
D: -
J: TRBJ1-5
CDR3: ASSVDVNQPQH

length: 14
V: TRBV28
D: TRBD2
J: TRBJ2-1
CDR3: ASSSRLADSYNEQF

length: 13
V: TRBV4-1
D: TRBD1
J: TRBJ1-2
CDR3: ASSQAPGQLYGYT

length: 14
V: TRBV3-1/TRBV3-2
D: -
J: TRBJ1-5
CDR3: ASSQGLGLGNQPQH

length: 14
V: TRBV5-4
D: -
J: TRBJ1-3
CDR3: ASSLGSRGSGNTIY

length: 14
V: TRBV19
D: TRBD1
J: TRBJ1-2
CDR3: ASSIGPRTGAVGYT

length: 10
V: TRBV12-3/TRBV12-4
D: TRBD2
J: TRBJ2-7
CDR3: ASSLGGLGQY

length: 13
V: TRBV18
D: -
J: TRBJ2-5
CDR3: ASSPWTDYQETQY

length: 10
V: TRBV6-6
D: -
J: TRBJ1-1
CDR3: ASSYPQQEAF

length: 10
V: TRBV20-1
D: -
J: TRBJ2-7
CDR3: SASDRTYEQY

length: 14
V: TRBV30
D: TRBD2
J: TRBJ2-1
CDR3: AWSERTSGRWYEQF

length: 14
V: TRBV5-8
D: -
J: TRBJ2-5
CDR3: ASSFRLIQFQETQY

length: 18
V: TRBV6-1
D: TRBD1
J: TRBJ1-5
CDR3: ASSALDRGRILRSNQPQH

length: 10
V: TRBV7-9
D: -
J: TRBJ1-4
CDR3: ASSSLGEKLF

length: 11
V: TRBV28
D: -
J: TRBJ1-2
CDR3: ASSPPKGSLES

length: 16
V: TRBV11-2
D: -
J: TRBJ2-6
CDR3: ASSLDRRPALEANVLT

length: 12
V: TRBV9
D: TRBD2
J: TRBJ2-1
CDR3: ASTTSGTENEQF

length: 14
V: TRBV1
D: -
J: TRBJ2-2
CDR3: TSSSTAAGGIGELF

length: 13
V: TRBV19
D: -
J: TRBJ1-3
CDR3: ASSRSRDAGNTIY

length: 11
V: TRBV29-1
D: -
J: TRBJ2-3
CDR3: SATAPNTDTQY

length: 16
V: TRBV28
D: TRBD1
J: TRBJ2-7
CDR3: ASSRRWGRQGRPYEQY

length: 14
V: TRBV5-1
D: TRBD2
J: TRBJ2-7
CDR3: ASSLDPGGGVYEQY

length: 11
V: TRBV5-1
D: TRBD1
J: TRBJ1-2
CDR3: ASRPTGEDGYT

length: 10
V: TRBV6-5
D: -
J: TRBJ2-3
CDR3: ASRPAGDTQY

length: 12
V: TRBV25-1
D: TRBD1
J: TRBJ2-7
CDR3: ASRTGACGYEQY

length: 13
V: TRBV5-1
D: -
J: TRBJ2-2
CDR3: ASSLAQGATGELF

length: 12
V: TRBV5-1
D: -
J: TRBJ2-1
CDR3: ASSLVETTNEQF

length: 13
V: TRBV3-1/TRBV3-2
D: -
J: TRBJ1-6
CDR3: ATQPGRGWTSPLH

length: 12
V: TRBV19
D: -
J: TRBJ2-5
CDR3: ASSPGFRQETQY

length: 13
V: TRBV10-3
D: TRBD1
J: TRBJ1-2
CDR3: AISEGTGAGYGYT

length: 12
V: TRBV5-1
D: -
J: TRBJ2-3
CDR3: ASSTDGLTDTQY

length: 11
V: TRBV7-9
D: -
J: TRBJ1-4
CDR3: ALSRGTGEKLF

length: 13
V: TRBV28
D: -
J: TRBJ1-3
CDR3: ASSLGSFSGNTIY

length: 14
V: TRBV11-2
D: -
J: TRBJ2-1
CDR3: ASSFPGTASYNEQF

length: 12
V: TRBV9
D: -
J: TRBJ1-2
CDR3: ASSATGTTHGYT

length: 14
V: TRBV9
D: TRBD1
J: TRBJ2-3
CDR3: ASSPYGGTGLGTQY

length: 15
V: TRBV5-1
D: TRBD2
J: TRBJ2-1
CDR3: ASSDLGLAESYNEQF

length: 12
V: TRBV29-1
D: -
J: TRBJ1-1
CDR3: SVRGLGKRTEAF

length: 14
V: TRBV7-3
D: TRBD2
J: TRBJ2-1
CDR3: ASSLLGLAGKNEQF